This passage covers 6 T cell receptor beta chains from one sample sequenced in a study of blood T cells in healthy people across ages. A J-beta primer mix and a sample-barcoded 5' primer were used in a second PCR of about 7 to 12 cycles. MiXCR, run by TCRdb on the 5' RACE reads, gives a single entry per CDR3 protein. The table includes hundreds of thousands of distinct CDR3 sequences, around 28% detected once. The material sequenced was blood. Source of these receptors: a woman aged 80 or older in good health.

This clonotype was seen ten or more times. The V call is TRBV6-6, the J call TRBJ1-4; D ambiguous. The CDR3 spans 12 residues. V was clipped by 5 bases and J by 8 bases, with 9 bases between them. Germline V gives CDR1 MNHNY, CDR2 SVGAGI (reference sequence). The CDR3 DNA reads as TGTGCCAGCAGTGGATCGATGGAAAAACTGTTTTTT. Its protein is CASSGSMEKLFF.

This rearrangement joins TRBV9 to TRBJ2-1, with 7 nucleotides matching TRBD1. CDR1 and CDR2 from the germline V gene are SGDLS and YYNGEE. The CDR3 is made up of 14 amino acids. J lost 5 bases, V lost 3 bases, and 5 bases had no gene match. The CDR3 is CASSASTGHNEQFF. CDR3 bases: TGTGCCAGCAGCGCGTCGACAGGGCACAATGAGCAGTTCTTC.

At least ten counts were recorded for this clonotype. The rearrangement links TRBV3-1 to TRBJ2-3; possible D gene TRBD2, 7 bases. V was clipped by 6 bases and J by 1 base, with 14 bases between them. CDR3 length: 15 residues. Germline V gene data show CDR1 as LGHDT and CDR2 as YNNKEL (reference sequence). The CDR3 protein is CASRWGGGGTDTQYF. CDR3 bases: TGTGCCAGCAGATGGGGGGGCGGCGGCACAGATACGCAGTATTTT.

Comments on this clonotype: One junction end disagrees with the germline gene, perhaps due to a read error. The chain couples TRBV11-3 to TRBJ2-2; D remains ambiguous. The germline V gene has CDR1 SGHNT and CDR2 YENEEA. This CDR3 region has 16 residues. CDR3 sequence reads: CAGSLGLRANTGELFF. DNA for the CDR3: TGTGCCGGCAGCTTAGGGCTCCGCGCGAACACCGGGGAGCTGTTTTTT.

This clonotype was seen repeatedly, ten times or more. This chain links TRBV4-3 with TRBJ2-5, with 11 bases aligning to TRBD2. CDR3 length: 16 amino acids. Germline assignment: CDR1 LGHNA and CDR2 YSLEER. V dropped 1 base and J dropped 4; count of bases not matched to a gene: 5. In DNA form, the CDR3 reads TGCGCCAGCAGCCAAGGGGGACTAGCGGTTAGAGAGACCCAGTACTTC. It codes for CASSQGGLAVRETQYF.

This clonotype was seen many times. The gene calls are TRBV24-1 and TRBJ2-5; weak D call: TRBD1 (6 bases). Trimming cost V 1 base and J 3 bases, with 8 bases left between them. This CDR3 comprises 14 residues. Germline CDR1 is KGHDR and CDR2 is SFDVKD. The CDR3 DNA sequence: TGTGCCACCAGTGATTTCAGGGGAGAAGAGACCCAGTACTTC. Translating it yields CATSDFRGEETQYF.